Following are 27 T cell receptor beta chains from one sample sequenced in a study of T cell responses to AZD1222 COVID-19 vaccine. TCRdb's table, derived via immunoSEQ multiplex PCR, lists solely in-frame clones and lacks some. The data hold some 150,000 clones, with around 89% observed a single time. The sequences come from peripheral blood, collected on day 0 of AZD1222 vaccination. The receptor source for this set is an adult in good health.

The chain couples TRBV27 to TRBJ2-2, with 7 bases matching TRBD1. This CDR3 has 15 amino acids. V was pared by 2 bases and J by 6 bases, with 6 bases of the junction left unmatched. From germline, CDR1 is MNHEY and CDR2 SMNVEV (reference sequence). CDR3 residues: CASSLRGRYAGELFF. The CDR3 DNA reads as TGTGCCAGCAGTTTAAGGGGGCGTTATGCCGGGGAGCTGTTTTTT.

This clone showed up just once. V usage is TRBV28 and J usage is TRBJ1-4; possible D gene TRBD1, 6 bases. This CDR3 is built from 14 residues. The germline V gene encodes CDR1 MDHEN and CDR2 SYDVKM. Trimming left V 10 bases short and J 0 bases short, with 12 bases between. CDR3 protein: CATRTVATNEKLFF. The CDR3 bases are TGTGCCACAAGGACAGTAGCAACTAATGAAAAACTGTTTTTT.

The gene calls are TRBV28 and TRBJ1-5; D uncertain. This CDR3 has 14 residues. Deletions cut 10 bases from V and 0 bases from J, with 13 bases between. CDR1 is MDHEN and CDR2 is SYDVKM in the germline V gene. The chain's CDR3 is CATEPRVSNQPQHF. The CDR3 bases are TGTGCCACTGAACCGAGAGTTAGCAATCAGCCCCAGCATTTT.

V and J are TRBV19 and TRBJ2-5; 10 bases align to TRBD2. Germline V lookup: CDR1 LNHDA, CDR2 SQIVND (reference sequence). V lost 6 bases, J lost 1 base, and 5 bases stayed unmatched. This CDR3 region has 15 residues. CDR3 region: CASRQLAGGQETQYF. The DNA for the CDR3 is TGTGCCAGTAGGCAATTAGCGGGGGGCCAAGAGACCCAGTACTTC.

V gene TRBV9 combines with J gene TRBJ2-7, with D hard to call. CDR1 is SGDLS, CDR2 YYNGEE, per germline. The CDR3 is 13 amino acids. V shed 3 bases and J shed 0 bases, with 7 bases lying between them. Written as DNA, the CDR3 is TGTGCCAGCAGCGATGGCAGCTCCTACGAGCAGTACTTC. This translates into CASSDGSSYEQYF.

This sequence joins TRBV5-8 and TRBJ1-2, with unresolved D. The CDR3 spans 12 residues. The V gene's germline CDR1 is SGHTS and CDR2 YDEGEE. V lost 3 bases and J lost 4, with 7 bases in between. CDR3 residues: CASSSMTYGYTF. CDR3 nucleotides: TGTGCCAGCAGCTCAATGACCTATGGCTACACCTTC.

This sequence joins TRBV9 and TRBJ1-6; TRBD1 matches 7 bases. V lost 0 bases and J lost 10; bases outside the gene matches: 7. The CDR3 runs to 15 residues. The germline V gene encodes CDR1 SGDLS and CDR2 YYNGEE. The DNA of the CDR3 is TGTGCCAGCAGCGTAGAGGGCCAGACAGGGTCACCCCTCCACTTT. This sequence encodes CASSVEGQTGSPLHF.

CDR3 DNA sequence: TGTGCCAGCAGCCGGGACAGCCCCTACGAGCAGTACTTC. Its translation: CASSRDSPYEQYF. The rearrangement joins TRBV6-5 to TRBJ2-7; 7 nucleotides align to TRBD1. The germline CDR1 and CDR2 sequences are MNHEY and SVGAGI. The CDR3 has 13 amino acids. Losses at the gene ends were 6 bases for V and 2 bases for J; bases not matched to a gene: 4.

The chain links TRBV10-1 to TRBJ2-2; D is uncertain. CDR1 and CDR2 from the germline V gene are WNHNN and SYGVQD (reference sequence). Between the trimmed V and J ends, which lost 5 bases and 1 base, there was a span of 8 bases. This CDR3 is built from 14 residues. CDR3 nucleotides: TGCGCCAGCAGTAGGCTCCGGAACACCGGGGAGCTGTTTTTT. Translation gives CASSRLRNTGELFF.

This rearrangement joins TRBV6-5 to TRBJ2-3, with D perhaps matching TRBD1 (5 bases). CDR1 MNHEY and CDR2 SVGAGI come from the germline V gene. V lost 2 bases, J lost 3 bases, and 12 bases lay in between. The CDR3 sequence is 15 residues long. CDR3 bases: TGTGCCAGCAGTTACGGGGCAGGTTGGACAGATACGCAGTATTTT. Amino acids: CASSYGAGWTDTQYF.

The chain recombines TRBV18 with TRBJ2-3; maybe TRBD1 (6 bases). V shed 2 bases and J shed 3 bases, with 18 bases lying between them. This CDR3 contains 17 residues. Germline CDR1 is KGHSH and CDR2 is LQKENI. The CDR3 here is CASSPTSRQGPTDTQYF. The CDR3 nucleotides are TGTGCCAGCTCACCAACTAGTCGGCAGGGGCCAACAGATACGCAGTATTTT.

J is TRBJ1-4 and V is TRBV29-1; no firm D call. From germline, CDR1 is SQVTM and CDR2 ANQGSEA. V lost 2 bases and J lost 6, with 13 bases in between. This CDR3 contains 14 residues. The CDR3 DNA reads TGCAGCGTTGAAAGTTCCGTGTCGGATGAAAAACTGTTTTTT. It specifies CSVESSVSDEKLFF. The full variable domain, completed using reference TRBV29-1 and TRBJ1-4, is SAVISQKPSRDICQRGTSLTIQCQVDSQVTMMFWYRQQPGQSLTLIATANQGSEATYESGFVIDKFPISRPNLTFSTLTVSNMSPEDSSIYLCSVESSVSDEKLFFGSGTQLSVL.

The chain joins TRBV27 to TRBJ2-1, with 10 nucleotides matching TRBD1. The ends lost 10 bases at V and 2 bases at J; junction bases unmatched: 5. CDR3 size: 14 residues. Per germline, CDR1 MNHEY and CDR2 SMNVEV (reference sequence). The CDR3: CATRDRGPYNEQFF. CDR3 DNA: TGTGCCACAAGGGACAGGGGTCCCTACAATGAGCAGTTCTTC.

V is TRBV6-1 and J is TRBJ1-2; D unresolved. Between the trimmed V and J ends, which lost 1 base and 6 bases, there was a span of 9 bases. Germline V gene sequence: CDR1 MNHNS, CDR2 SASEGT. The CDR3 extends over 13 amino acids. CDR3 in amino acids: CASSEVGRDGYTF. CDR3 coding DNA: TGTGCCAGCAGTGAAGTAGGACGGGATGGCTACACCTTC.

This clone has just a few counts. V usage is TRBV12-3 or TRBV12-4 and J usage is TRBJ1-1; 7 bases map to TRBD1. The CDR3 loop spans 13 amino acids. V dropped 10 bases and J dropped 0; count of bases not matched to a gene: 5. Here the CDR3 DNA reads TGTGCCATCACAGGGGACATGAACACTGAAGCTTTCTTT. Amino acids: CAITGDMNTEAFF.

The V call is TRBV13, the J call TRBJ1-5; weak D call: TRBD1 (5 bases). The CDR3 contains 14 residues. V dropped 3 bases and J dropped 4 bases, with 10 bases sitting between them. Germline lookup yields CDR1 PRHDT and CDR2 FYEKMQ (reference sequence). Written as DNA, the CDR3 is TGTGCCAGCAGCTTCGGGGGTTCGAATCAGCCCCAGCATTTT. Amino acids: CASSFGGSNQPQHF. Combining the CDR3 with reference TRBV13 and TRBJ1-5 gives the whole variable domain AAGVIQSPRHLIKEKRETATLKCYPIPRHDTVYWYQQGPGQDPQFLISFYEKMQSDKGSIPDRFSAQQFSDYHSELNMSSLELGDSALYFCASSFGGSNQPQHFGDGTRLSIL.

The chain joins TRBV24-1 to TRBJ2-1; the D gene is possibly TRBD1 (6 bases). The CDR3 covers 20 residues. V dropped 0 bases and J dropped 3 bases, with 23 bases sitting between them. CDR1 is KGHDR, CDR2 SFDVKD, per germline. Written as DNA, the CDR3 is TGTGCCACCAGTGATTTGCGGGGACAAGGGTGTTGGTTCCGCTACAATGAGCAGTTCTTC. Its translation is CATSDLRGQGCWFRYNEQFF.

The rearrangement joins TRBV4-3 to TRBJ2-3; D is unclear. Looked up from germline, CDR1 is LGHNA and CDR2 is YSLEER. Between the trimmed V and J ends, which lost 0 bases and 7 bases, there was a span of 8 bases. This CDR3 is built from 13 residues. The CDR3 sequence is CASSQEVRNTQYF. CDR3 nucleotide sequence: TGCGCCAGCAGCCAAGAGGTGAGGAATACGCAGTATTTT.

The table lists this clone with a count of one. The genes are TRBV2 and TRBJ1-2; 7 bases are a match to TRBD1. Trimming at V came to 4 bases and at J to 2 bases, leaving 10 bases not matched to a gene. The CDR3 length is 16 residues. Per the germline V gene, CDR1 is SNHLY and CDR2 is FYNNEI. DNA for the CDR3: TGTGCCAGCAGTGCTGCCGGGACAGTAGACAACTATGGCTACACCTTC. This sequence encodes CASSAAGTVDNYGYTF.

The chain is built from TRBV27 and TRBJ2-1, with D possibly matching TRBD2 (6 bases). Trimming shortened V by 5 bases and J by 0 bases, and 11 bases separated the two germline ends. Germline CDR1 reads MNHEY; CDR2 reads SMNVEV (reference sequence). The CDR3 has 15 residues. The CDR3 sequence is CASSRGLSSYNEQFF. The CDR3 nucleotides are TGTGCCAGCAGTCGGGGACTGAGCTCCTACAATGAGCAGTTCTTC.

J is TRBJ2-7 and V is TRBV5-1, with 9 bases lining up with TRBD1. J was trimmed by 7 bases and V by 3 bases; bases with no gene match: 2. This CDR3 comprises 12 residues. Germline values: CDR1 SGHRS, CDR2 YFSETQ. The DNA of the CDR3 is TGCGCCAGCAGCTGGACAGGGGCTGAGCAGTACTTC. This encodes CASSWTGAEQYF.

The chain uses TRBV7-9 and TRBJ1-2; 8 nucleotides line up with TRBD1. The CDR3 has 17 residues. CDR1 and CDR2 from the germline V gene are SEHNR and FQNEAQ (reference sequence). The trim removed 4 bases at V and 7 bases at J, leaving 17 bases unmatched. CDR3 in DNA: TGTGCCAGCAGCTCGACGAGGAGCGACAGGGGTAAAGGTGGCTACACCTTC. It specifies CASSSTRSDRGKGGYTF. The full variable domain, its missing parts supplied by reference TRBV7-9 and TRBJ1-2, is DTGVSQNPRHKITKRGQNVTFRCDPISEHNRLYWYRQTLGQGPEFLTYFQNEAQLEKSRLLSDRFSAERPKGSFSTLEIQRTEQGDSAMYLCASSSTRSDRGKGGYTFGSGTRLTVV.

V and J are TRBV5-1 and TRBJ2-6; 11 nucleotides align to TRBD2. Germline CDR1 is SGHRS and CDR2 is YFSETQ. Germline trimming cut 2 bases from V and 0 bases from J; bases unmatched to any gene: 1. The CDR3 runs to 17 residues. The chain's CDR3 is CASSLLAGDSGANVLTF. As DNA, the CDR3 is TGCGCCAGCAGCTTACTAGCGGGGGACTCTGGGGCCAACGTCCTGACTTTC.

This sequence joins TRBV9 and TRBJ1-3; D gene uncertain. V lost 0 bases, J lost 1 base, and 8 bases lay in between. Germline CDR1 is SGDLS and CDR2 is YYNGEE. CDR3 length: 15 residues. DNA for the CDR3: TGTGCCAGCAGCGTAGACCACCCTTCTGGAAACACCATATATTTT. Amino acids: CASSVDHPSGNTIYF. Combining the CDR3 with reference TRBV9 and TRBJ1-3 gives the whole variable domain DSGVTQTPKHLITATGQRVTLRCSPRSGDLSVYWYQQSLDQGLQFLIQYYNGEERAKGNILERFSAQQFPDLHSELNLSSLELGDSALYFCASSVDHPSGNTIYFGEGSWLTVV.

The V gene is TRBV10-3, the J gene TRBJ2-5, with 12 positions matching TRBD1. Germline CDR1 reads ENHRY; CDR2 reads SYGVKD. The CDR3 spans 16 residues. The V gene end was trimmed by 2 bases and the J gene end by 9 bases; junction bases not matched to a gene: 10. The DNA of the CDR3 is TGTGCCATCAGTGAGCGTTCCCGGGGACAGGGGGCCTCCCAGTACTTC. Translating it yields CAISERSRGQGASQYF.

V and J are TRBV6-5 and TRBJ2-2; D may correspond to TRBD1 or TRBD2 (6 bases each). From germline, CDR1 is MNHEY and CDR2 SVGAGI. The CDR3 is 14 residues long. V lost 8 bases to trimming and J lost 6 bases, with 16 bases between them. CDR3 loop: CASQKPGAAGELFF. CDR3 nucleotides: TGTGCCAGCCAAAAACCGGGGGCCGCCGGGGAGCTGTTTTTT.

The sample holds one count of this clone. This sequence joins TRBV18 and TRBJ2-5, with a possible D match to TRBD1 (5 bases). V was shortened by 0 bases and J by 4 bases, with 9 bases between the two germline ends. This CDR3 has 14 residues. Per the germline V gene, CDR1 is KGHSH and CDR2 is LQKENI. CDR3 residues: CASSPPGRAETQYF. Written as DNA, the CDR3 is TGTGCCAGCTCACCACCGGGCAGGGCAGAGACCCAGTACTTC.